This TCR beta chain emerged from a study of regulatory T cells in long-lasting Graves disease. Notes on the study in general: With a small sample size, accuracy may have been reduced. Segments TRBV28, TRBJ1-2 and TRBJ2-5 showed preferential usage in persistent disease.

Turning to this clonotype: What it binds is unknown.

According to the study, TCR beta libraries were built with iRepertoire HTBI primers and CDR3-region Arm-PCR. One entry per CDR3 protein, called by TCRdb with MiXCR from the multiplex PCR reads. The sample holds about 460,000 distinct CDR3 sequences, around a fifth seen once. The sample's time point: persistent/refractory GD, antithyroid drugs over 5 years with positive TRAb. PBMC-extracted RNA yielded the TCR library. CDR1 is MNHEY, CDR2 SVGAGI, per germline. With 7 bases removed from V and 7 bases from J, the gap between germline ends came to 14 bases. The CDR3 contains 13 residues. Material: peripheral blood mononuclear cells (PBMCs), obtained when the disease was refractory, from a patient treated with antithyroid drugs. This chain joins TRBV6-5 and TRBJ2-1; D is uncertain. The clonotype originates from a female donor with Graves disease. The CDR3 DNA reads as TGTGCCAGCAAGGTGGCAGCTTTGAATGAGCAGTTCTTC. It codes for CASKVAALNEQFF.